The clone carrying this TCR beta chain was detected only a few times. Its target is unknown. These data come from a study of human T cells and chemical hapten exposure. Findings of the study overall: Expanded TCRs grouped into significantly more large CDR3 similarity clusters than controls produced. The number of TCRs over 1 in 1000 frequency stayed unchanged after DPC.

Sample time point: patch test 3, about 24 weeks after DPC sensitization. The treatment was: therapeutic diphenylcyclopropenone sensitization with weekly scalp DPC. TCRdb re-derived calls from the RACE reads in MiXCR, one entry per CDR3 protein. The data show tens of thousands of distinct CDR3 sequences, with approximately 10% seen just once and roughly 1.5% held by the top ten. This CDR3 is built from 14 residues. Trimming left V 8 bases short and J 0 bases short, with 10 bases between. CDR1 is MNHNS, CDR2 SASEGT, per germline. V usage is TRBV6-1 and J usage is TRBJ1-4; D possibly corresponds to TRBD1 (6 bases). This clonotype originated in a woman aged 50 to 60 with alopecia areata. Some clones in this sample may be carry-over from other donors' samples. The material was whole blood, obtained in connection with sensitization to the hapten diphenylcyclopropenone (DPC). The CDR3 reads CASGGAATNEKLFF. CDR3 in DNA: TGTGCCAGCGGGGGGGCAGCAACTAATGAAAAACTGTTTTTT.